Included here is one T cell receptor beta chain sequence, with context. What it binds is unknown. The table came from immunoSEQ multiplex PCR; TCRdb's copy has only in-frame clones and leaves some out. The repertoire has approximately 1.5 million clones, approximately 98% of them found once; the top ten carry about 0.42%. The data were obtained in a study of shared clonotypes between healthy human individuals. Turning to the study itself: Researchers assigned three CD4 naive, three CD4 memory, two CD8 naive and one CD8 memory plate to each donor. Broader study findings: Estimated clonotype richness was generally higher in naive than memory subsets. Represented genetic and exposure-history diversity was restricted by having few donors.

The sample consisted of naive CD4+ T cells sorted from blood. Subset of the sample: CD45RA+ positively selected. This clonotype was sampled from a man younger than 40 in good health.

The CDR3: CATSRDPGTDQETQYF. The DNA for the CDR3 is TGTGCCACCAGCAGAGATCCTGGGACGGATCAAGAGACCCAGTACTTC. The gene calls are TRBV15 and TRBJ2-5, with D tentatively TRBD1 or TRBD2 (5 bases each). Germline CDR1 reads LNHNV; CDR2 reads YYDKDF (reference sequence). V lost 0 bases and J 2 bases, leaving 13 bases between the germline ends. The CDR3 sequence is 16 residues long.